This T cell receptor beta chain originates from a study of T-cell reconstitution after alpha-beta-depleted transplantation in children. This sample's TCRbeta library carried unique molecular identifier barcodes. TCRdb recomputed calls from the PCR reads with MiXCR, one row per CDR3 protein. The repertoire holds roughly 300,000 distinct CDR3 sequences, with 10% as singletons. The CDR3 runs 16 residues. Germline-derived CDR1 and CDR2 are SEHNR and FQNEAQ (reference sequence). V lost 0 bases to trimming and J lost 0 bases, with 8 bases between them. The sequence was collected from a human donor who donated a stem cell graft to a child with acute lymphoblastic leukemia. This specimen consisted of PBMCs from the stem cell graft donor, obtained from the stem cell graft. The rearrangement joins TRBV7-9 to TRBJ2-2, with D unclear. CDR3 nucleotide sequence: TGTGCCAGCAGCTTAGCCCTATCTTCGAACACCGGGGAGCTGTTTTTT. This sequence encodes CASSLALSSNTGELFF. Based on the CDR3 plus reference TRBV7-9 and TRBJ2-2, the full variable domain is DTGVSQNPRHKITKRGQNVTFRCDPISEHNRLYWYRQTLGQGPEFLTYFQNEAQLEKSRLLSDRFSAERPKGSFSTLEIQRTEQGDSAMYLCASSLALSSNTGELFFGEGSRLTVL.